This TCR beta chain was profiled in a study of blood T cells in healthy people across ages. Findings of the study overall: The diversity estimates, figures obtained from one million T cells, were considered underestimates.

Trimming left V 4 bases short and J 5 bases short, with 17 bases between. CDR1 and CDR2 from the germline V gene are MNHNS and SASEGT. This CDR3 is built from 15 residues. Drawing of peripheral blood yielded ten milliliters from each donor. A minimum of 7 million PBMCs was isolated per sample. With a J-beta primer mix and a sample-barcoded 5' primer, a second PCR ran about 7 to 12 cycles. Via MiXCR, TCRdb re-called the 5' RACE reads, giving one row per CDR3 protein. The data show about 1.6 million distinct CDR3 sequences, around 35% seen once. This clonotype has a handful of counts. The antigen remains undetermined.

This chain uses TRBV6-1 with TRBJ2-5, with D uncertain. This TCR was recovered from a woman between 25 and 40 years old in good health. Sequenced material: blood. The CDR3 here is CASSASAGARETQYF. CDR3 nucleotides: TGTGCCAGCAGTGCTTCGGCAGGCGCCCGGGAGACCCAGTACTTC.